This TCR beta chain was recovered during a study of PD-1 blockade in mismatch repair-deficient tumors. Germline lookup yields CDR1 SEHNR and CDR2 FQNEAQ (reference sequence). This CDR3 spans 16 amino acids. With V trimmed by 1 base and J by 7 bases, 11 bases remained unmatched. Here immunoSEQ multiplex PCR was the method, and the copy in TCRdb shows in-frame clones only, minus some. The sample lists some 14,000 clones; 80% to 85% were seen once. Time point of the sample: roughly 10-day in vitro stimulation with candidate neoantigen peptide 4. TCR sequencing covered a few patients who responded to pembrolizumab. Several ELISpot-reactive neoantigen peptides each drove a roughly 10-day in vitro stimulation. Remarks on this clone: Its matching antigen is unknown.

The clonotype was recovered from an adult with mismatch repair-deficient cancer. The material sequenced was cells cultured in vitro, taken from a patient treated with pembrolizumab. The rearrangement links TRBV7-9 to TRBJ1-2, with TRBD1 matching 8 bases. DNA of the CDR3: TGTGCCAGCAGCTTAGAATACTCAGGGGGCGGAGGTGGCTACACCTTC. Translated, it gives CASSLEYSGGGGGYTF.